This T cell receptor beta chain was captured by sequencing in a study of blood T cell repertoires in COVID-19. For the study at large: PBMCs, B-cell-depleted T cells, or T cells were the source of the cDNA or gDNA that made up the material.

V lost 7 bases to trimming and J lost 4 bases; unmatched junction nucleotides: 8. This CDR3 region has 14 residues. Germline V CDR1 and CDR2: MDHEN, SYDVKM. As originally analysed: Estimates of nucleated cell counts were drawn from the amplification of reference gene primers. The table came from immunoSEQ multiplex PCR; TCRdb's copy has only in-frame clones and leaves some out. V, J and clone size are those of that table, while D and trimming were read from the DNA. Seen here are about 64,000 clones, more than 70% observed once, and the top ten hold 10%. Donors were grouped by their self-reported clinical history.

Sample: PBMCs or T cells enriched from blood (not recorded which). This TCR derives from a middle-aged woman who had recovered from COVID-19. The chain carries TRBV28 and TRBJ2-5; 8 bases map to TRBD1. The CDR3 sequence: CASTFQGARETQYF. The CDR3, as DNA: TGTGCCAGCACCTTTCAGGGGGCGCGAGAGACCCAGTACTTC.